This TCR beta chain was identified during a study of T-cell reconstitution after alpha-beta-depleted transplantation in children. The authors prepared the TCRbeta library with unique molecular identifiers. Each CDR3 protein gets one entry after TCRdb re-called the PCR reads with MiXCR. The sample consists of 450,000 to 600,000 distinct CDR3 sequences, over 9.5% of them appearing once. Study results and caveats: Newly generated T cells supplied most T-cell counts and diversity one year post-transplant.

The CDR3 covers 16 residues. V shed 5 bases and J 1 base; nucleotides not matched to a gene: 8. Many counts were recorded for this clonotype. Its antigen is unidentified. The V call is TRBV12-3 or TRBV12-4, the J call TRBJ2-3; 8 bases fit TRBD2. The source of this sequence is a child aged 2-9 years with inherited bone marrow failure, due to receive a stem cell transplant. Specimen: PBMCs, collected before TCRalphabeta/CD19-depleted stem cell transplant. The CDR3: CASSELSGTGTDTQYF. CDR3 DNA sequence: TGTGCCAGCAGTGAACTTAGCGGGACGGGCACAGATACGCAGTATTTT.